This TCR beta chain was sequenced for a study of CD8 T cells in Susac syndrome. Random hexamers primed reverse transcription of 0.5 to 1 ug RNA. TCRdb re-derived calls from the immunoSEQ multiplex PCR reads in MiXCR, one entry per CDR3 protein. The sample gives about 140,000 distinct CDR3 sequences, 94% of which show up once; approximately 0.3% is in the top ten. CDR3 length: 15 residues. V lost 4 bases, J lost 3 bases, and 8 bases stayed unmatched. Germline V gene sequence: CDR1 MNHEY, CDR2 SVGAGI. The clonotype was recovered from a human donor in good health. This sequence joins TRBV6-5 and TRBJ2-5; 7 bases match TRBD1. The sequenced sample was CD8+ T cells from PBMCs. CDR3 in DNA: TGTGCCAGCAGTTCGCCCGGGACAGACGAAGAGACCCAGTACTTC. Encoded protein: CASSSPGTDEETQYF.